This T cell receptor (beta chain) appears in the sequencing data of a study of T cells in tuberculosis. Study-wide background: A South African cohort included IGRA-negative adolescents, latently infected IGRA-positive adolescents and adults with active tuberculosis.

CDR3 length: 15 amino acids. Trimming took 3 bases from V and 7 from J; bases not matched to a gene: 10. Germline V CDR1 and CDR2: MGHRA, YSYEKL. Clones were read by immunoSEQ multiplex PCR, and TCRdb kept only the in-frame ones, dropping some. The sample has 25,000 to 40,000 clones, roughly 87% seen once. Time point specified: new active TB diagnosis, blood taken before or within 7 days of starting treatment. Each donor contributed 85,000 to 100,000 T cells on average, unsorted. This chain uses TRBV4-1 with TRBJ2-7; TRBD2 aligns across 9 bases. This sequence originates from an adult with tuberculosis. This material consisted of PBMCs, taken at tuberculosis diagnosis. The CDR3 region is CASSHAGGPNGEQYF. The CDR3 DNA reads TGCGCCAGCAGCCACGCGGGGGGGCCAAATGGGGAGCAGTACTTC.